This TCR beta chain appears in the sequencing data of a study of shared clonotypes between healthy human individuals. In the study overall: Per donor, three plates held CD4 naive cells, three held CD4 memory, two held CD8 naive and one held CD8 memory. Notes on the study in general: Clonotypes shared by all four donors outscored non-shared clonotypes in generation probability.

Investigators divided CD4+ cells into CD45RA+ naive and CD45RA-negative memory subsets. Sequenced by immunoSEQ multiplex PCR; TCRdb stores in-frame clones only, minus some. The table includes some 2.4 million clones, roughly 93% detected once. This CDR3 region has 12 residues. Unmatched junction bases numbered 6, after V lost 5 bases and J lost 12 bases. The germline CDR1 and CDR2 sequences are MDHEN and SYDVKM. Details on this clone: Its antigen is undetermined.

The rearrangement joins TRBV28 to TRBJ2-1; 8 positions match TRBD2. This clonotype originated in a man between 18 and 29 years old in good health. Some clones in this sample may be carry-over from other donors' samples. Sample: naive CD4+ T cells from PBMCs. Subset indicated: CD45RA+ positively selected. The CDR3: CASSAREGWQFF. The CDR3 DNA is TGTGCCAGCAGTGCTCGGGAGGGGTGGCAGTTCTTC.